Shown below are 26 T cell receptor beta chains from a single sample sequenced in a study of stem cell transplantation in POMP-related autoinflammatory disease. The assay was immunoSEQ multiplex PCR, and TCRdb's table has in-frame clones only and misses some. Here the sample spans 25,000 to 30,000 clones, roughly four fifths being singletons. The specimen comprised CD4+ T cells from PBMCs, sampled before stem cell transplantation. The receptor source for this set is a human donor with POMP-related autoinflammation and immune dysregulation (PRAID).

The chain has TRBV11-2 and TRBJ2-1, with 7 bases aligning to TRBD1. J gave up 3 bases and V 5 bases, and 10 bases lay outside the gene matches. Germline CDR1 reads SGHAT; CDR2 reads FQNNGV. This CDR3 has 16 amino acids. The CDR3 here is CASSPLKGAHYNEQFF. In nucleotides, the CDR3 is TGTGCCAGCAGCCCCCTAAAGGGGGCTCACTACAATGAGCAGTTCTTC.

The rearrangement joins TRBV5-1 to TRBJ2-6; 7 bases map to TRBD1. The CDR3 totals 19 residues. The germline CDR1 and CDR2 sequences are SGHRS and YFSETQ. The V segment lost 0 bases and the J segment 2 bases; nucleotides outside the gene matches: 11. This CDR3 is CASSLAARQGAPGANVLTF. CDR3 sequence (DNA): TGCGCCAGCAGCTTGGCCGCGAGACAGGGAGCCCCTGGGGCCAACGTCCTGACTTTC.

The chain recombines TRBV14 with TRBJ2-3; 7 positions match TRBD1. The V and J ends lost 0 bases and 2 bases, in that order; junction bases with no gene match: 2. The CDR3 has 15 residues. From germline, CDR1 is SGHDN and CDR2 FVKESK. In DNA form, the CDR3 reads TGTGCCAGCAGCCAAGAAGGGACAGCCACAGATACGCAGTATTTT. It translates to CASSQEGTATDTQYF.

The CDR3 DNA follows: TGTGCCAGCAGTTTACGGGGGGCCGGGAATGAAAAACTGTTTTTT. Translated, it gives CASSLRGAGNEKLFF. The chain recombines TRBV28 with TRBJ1-4; D perhaps matches TRBD1 (6 bases). This CDR3 spans 15 amino acids. Trimming cost V 2 bases and J 5 bases, with 12 bases left between them. The germline V gene has CDR1 MDHEN and CDR2 SYDVKM.

This sequence joins TRBV6-1 and TRBJ2-5; the D gene is possibly TRBD1 (6 bases). Trimming removed 5 bases at V and 2 bases at J, with 12 bases between. The CDR3 sequence is 14 residues long. Germline V gene data show CDR1 as MNHNS and CDR2 as SASEGT. For the CDR3, the DNA is TGTGCCAGCAGTTTAACAGGGAAACAAGAGACCCAGTACTTC. Residues: CASSLTGKQETQYF.

This sequence joins TRBV12-2 and TRBJ2-2; TRBD1 is the table's D call and was not checked against the DNA. TRBV12-2 is a documented pseudogene. The CDR3 loop spans 16 amino acids. CDR3 amino acids: CASRLATGGGTGELFF. In DNA form, the CDR3 reads TGTGCAAGTCGCTTAGCGACAGGGGGGGGAACCGGGGAGCTGTTTTTT.

The rearrangement joins TRBV19 to TRBJ2-1; 8 nucleotides align to TRBD1. CDR3 length: 16 amino acids. Trimming took 5 bases from V and 3 from J; bases not matched to a gene: 9. The germline gives CDR1 LNHDA, CDR2 SQIVND (reference sequence). Here the CDR3 reads CASSATGGRYYNEQFF. The CDR3, as DNA: TGTGCCAGTAGTGCAACAGGGGGGCGATACTACAATGAGCAGTTCTTC.

The rearrangement links TRBV30 to TRBJ2-3, with D maybe TRBD2 (7 bases). Per germline, CDR1 GTSNPN and CDR2 SVGIG (reference sequence). This CDR3 spans 19 amino acids. The V end lost 0 bases, the J end lost 0 bases, and 22 bases lay between the germline ends. The CDR3 region is CAWSVVRGATLGSTDTQYF. The CDR3 DNA reads TGTGCCTGGAGTGTAGTCCGGGGGGCAACTTTAGGAAGCACAGATACGCAGTATTTT.

The CDR3 sequence: CASSQAGLKGQEHYEQYF. The CDR3 coding sequence is TGCGCCAGCAGCCAAGCAGGTCTCAAGGGACAGGAGCATTACGAGCAGTACTTC. The chain carries TRBV4-1 and TRBJ2-7; 8 positions match TRBD1. Trimming took 1 base from V and 4 from J; bases not matched to a gene: 15. Germline CDR1 is MGHRA and CDR2 is YSYEKL. The CDR3 is 18 amino acids.

This CDR3 is CASSYLTGNYGYTF. CDR3 nucleotide sequence: TGTGCCAGCAGTTATTTAACAGGGAACTATGGCTACACCTTC. V and J are TRBV6-6 and TRBJ1-2; D may be TRBD1 (6 bases). The CDR3 has 14 residues. The V end was cut by 3 bases, the J end by 2 bases, with 10 bases between. In germline, CDR1 is MNHNY, CDR2 SVGAGI (reference sequence).

The chain uses TRBV19 and TRBJ2-3; D call uncertain. Germline V gene sequence: CDR1 LNHDA, CDR2 SQIVND (reference sequence). CDR3 length: 17 residues. The ends were cut back, 7 bases at V and 2 bases at J, with 22 bases in the middle. The CDR3 is CASIHTDGVPPTDTQYF. CDR3 sequence (DNA): TGTGCCAGTATTCACACCGACGGAGTTCCCCCCACAGATACGCAGTATTTT.

In this sample, this clone turned up a few times. The gene calls are TRBV5-1 and TRBJ1-2; TRBD1 aligns across 12 bases. Trimming took 4 bases from V and 2 from J; bases not matched to a gene: 3. The CDR3 has 15 residues. Germline CDR1 and CDR2: SGHRS and YFSETQ. CDR3 amino acids: CASSLGTGGNYGYTF. The CDR3 bases are TGCGCCAGCAGCCTGGGGACAGGGGGCAACTATGGCTACACCTTC.

In this sample, this clone turned up once. The rearrangement links TRBV28 to TRBJ2-5; D gene uncertain. The germline V gene has CDR1 MDHEN and CDR2 SYDVKM. The CDR3 extends over 12 amino acids. V was trimmed by 4 bases and J by 0 bases, leaving 3 bases between them. The CDR3, as DNA: TGTGCCAGCAGTTATAACCAAGAGACCCAGTACTTC. Amino acids: CASSYNQETQYF.

The chain is built from TRBV7-9 and TRBJ2-3; D is ambiguous. V was pared by 2 bases and J by 5 bases, with 8 bases between. CDR1 and CDR2 (germline): SEHNR, FQNEAQ (reference sequence). The CDR3 runs to 13 residues. CDR3 bases: TGTGCCAGCAGCTTACGAAACATAGATACGCAGTATTTT. Encoded protein: CASSLRNIDTQYF.

The chain carries TRBV2 and TRBJ2-3, with D uncertain. There are 15 residues in the CDR3. CDR1 is SNHLY, CDR2 FYNNEI, per germline. V lost 7 bases and J lost 1, with 15 bases in between. The CDR3, as DNA: TGTGCCAGCATCCGGCTGGGGTCGGGCACAGATACGCAGTATTTT. This sequence encodes CASIRLGSGTDTQYF. The variable domain in full, with the rest retrieved from reference TRBV2 and TRBJ2-3, is EPEVTQTPSHQVTQMGQEVILRCVPISNHLYFYWYRQILGQKVEFLVSFYNNEISEKSEIFDDQFSVERPDGSNFTLKIRSTKLEDSAMYFCASIRLGSGTDTQYFGPGTRLTVL.

The J gene is TRBJ1-2, the V gene TRBV9; D is undetermined. CDR1 is SGDLS, CDR2 YYNGEE, per germline. V shed 3 bases and J shed 0 bases, with 12 bases lying between them. This CDR3 spans 15 amino acids. CDR3 loop: CASSARLASNYGYTF. In DNA, the CDR3 is TGTGCCAGCAGCGCCCGACTAGCCTCTAACTATGGCTACACCTTC.

The gene calls are TRBV5-1 and TRBJ2-5; TRBD2 matches at 10 bases. Germline CDR1 reads SGHRS; CDR2 reads YFSETQ. The CDR3 runs to 17 residues. Trimming cost V 1 base and J 4 bases; bases outside gene matches: 10. The CDR3 region is CASSLSSGGGVGETQYF. The CDR3 nucleotides read TGCGCCAGCAGCTTGTCTAGCGGGGGTGGGGTCGGAGAGACCCAGTACTTC.

The chain combines TRBV6-5 with TRBJ1-4, with D hard to call. CDR1 is MNHEY, CDR2 SVGAGI, per germline. V dropped 4 bases and J dropped 5 bases, with 11 bases sitting between them. The CDR3 runs 14 residues. The CDR3 here is CASSLGQSNEKLFF. CDR3 DNA: TGTGCCAGCAGTTTAGGGCAGTCGAATGAAAAACTGTTTTTT.

The chain is built from TRBV6-1 and TRBJ2-7, with 8 bases aligning to TRBD1. The J segment lost 1 base and the V segment lost 4 bases, leaving 3 bases of the junction unmatched. This CDR3 contains 14 residues. CDR1 MNHNS and CDR2 SASEGT come from the germline V gene. The CDR3 spells CASSGRGPSYEQYF. Here the CDR3 DNA reads TGTGCCAGCAGTGGCAGGGGGCCGTCCTACGAGCAGTACTTC.

V is TRBV11-1 and J is TRBJ2-1; D ambiguous. Per the germline V gene, CDR1 is SGHAT and CDR2 is FQDESV (reference sequence). V gave up 1 base and J gave up 4 bases, with 5 bases separating them. This CDR3 comprises 13 residues. Here the CDR3 reads CASSLERYNEQFF. The DNA of the CDR3 is TGTGCCAGCAGCTTAGAACGGTACAATGAGCAGTTCTTC.

This chain uses TRBV28 with TRBJ2-1; TRBD1 aligns across 7 bases. Germline loops: CDR1 MDHEN, CDR2 SYDVKM. V lost 5 bases and J lost 3; bases outside the gene matches: 7. This CDR3 region has 15 residues. The CDR3 region has the DNA TGTGCCAGCAGTGACCCGGGACAGTACTACAATGAGCAGTTCTTC. It encodes CASSDPGQYYNEQFF.

J is TRBJ2-1 and V is TRBV11-3; D unresolved. CDR1 and CDR2 from the germline V gene are SGHNT and YENEEA. CDR3 length equals 14 residues. V lost 1 base and J 8 bases, leaving 12 bases between the germline ends. This chain's CDR3 is CASSLATPGDEQFF. The CDR3 DNA is TGTGCCAGCAGCTTAGCTACCCCTGGGGATGAGCAGTTCTTC. The complete variable domain, with remaining parts taken from reference TRBV11-3 and TRBJ2-1, reads EAGVVQSPRYKIIEKKQPVAFWCNPISGHNTLYWYLQNLGQGPELLIRYENEEAVDDSQLPKDRFSAERLKGVDSTLKIQPAELGDSAVYLCASSLATPGDEQFFGPGTRLTVL.

The J gene is TRBJ1-2, the V gene TRBV2; TRBD1 might be the D (5 bases). CDR3 length: 14 amino acids. Germline CDR1 SNHLY, CDR2 FYNNEI. V gave up 2 bases and J gave up 4 bases, with 11 bases separating them. This CDR3 reads CASSERQGIYGYTF. CDR3 sequence (DNA): TGTGCCAGCAGTGAAAGGCAGGGAATCTATGGCTACACCTTC.

The V call is TRBV30, the J call TRBJ2-5, with D unclear. Germline V gene data show CDR1 as GTSNPN and CDR2 as SVGIG (reference sequence). This CDR3 is 13 amino acids long. V lost 1 base, J lost 0 bases, and 6 bases lay in between. The CDR3 spells CAWSGQYQETQYF. For the CDR3, the DNA is TGTGCCTGGAGTGGTCAGTACCAAGAGACCCAGTACTTC. The whole variable domain, filled in from reference TRBV30 and TRBJ2-5, reads SQTIHQWPATLVQPVGSPLSLECTVEGTSNPNLYWYRQAAGRGLQLLFYSVGIGQISSEVPQNLSASRPQDRQFILSSKKLLLSDSGFYLCAWSGQYQETQYFGPGTRLLVL.

The chain has TRBV2 and TRBJ1-1; 8 bases align to TRBD1. This CDR3 has 14 residues. CDR1 SNHLY and CDR2 FYNNEI come from the germline V gene. Unmatched junction bases numbered 7, after V lost 6 bases and J lost 4 bases. CDR3: CASRQDRVGTEAFF. The CDR3 DNA reads as TGTGCCAGCAGACAGGACAGGGTGGGCACTGAAGCTTTCTTT.

The chain uses TRBV10-1 and TRBJ1-2; no reliable D call. Germline V CDR1 and CDR2: WNHNN, SYGVQD (reference sequence). The CDR3 has 16 amino acids. V lost 0 bases and J lost 5, with 16 bases in between. DNA of the CDR3: TGCGCCAGCAGTGAGTCCCTAGAAGGCCCTCCTTATGGCTACACCTTC. Translated: CASSESLEGPPYGYTF.